This T cell receptor (beta chain) was captured in a study of T-cell memory formation after mild COVID-19. After 5'RACE with constant-segment primers, TCR alpha and TCR beta cDNA libraries carrying sample barcodes and UMIs were obtained. TCRdb reanalysed the 5' RACE reads using MiXCR and keeps one entry per CDR3 protein. This sample has hundreds of thousands of distinct CDR3 sequences, with 12% to 15% found just once. Looked up from germline, CDR1 is SGHRS and CDR2 is YFSETQ. This CDR3 has 12 residues. The V end was cut by 4 bases, the J end by 4 bases, with 8 bases between. This clonotype was recorded many times.

Sequenced sample: PBMCs or a T cell subset sorted from them (not recorded which). The rearrangement joins TRBV5-1 to TRBJ1-1; D is unresolved. The receptor was derived from a young man who had mild COVID-19 (a few samples of this study predate the infection). Cell type and time point are not known. The CDR3: CASSARGTEAFF. The CDR3 bases are TGCGCCAGCAGCGCCAGAGGCACTGAAGCTTTCTTT.